The TCR beta chain under discussion was sequenced for a study of human versus mouse CDR3 diversity and MHC coevolution. Study information: Between about 0.6 x 10^7 and 1.6 x 10^7 valid reads came from each sample.

Cells were CD45RO-negative CD62L-positive naive CD4 T cells sorted from PBMCs. Findings of the study overall: iCHAO1 estimated the human TCR beta repertoire at 1.5 million to 2 million clonotypes.

This CDR3 is built from 16 residues. The V gene's germline CDR1 is SGHRS and CDR2 YFSETQ. Trimming removed 4 bases from V and 5 bases from J; junction bases left unmatched: 11. Clones were sequenced by immunoSEQ multiplex PCR, and TCRdb holds only the in-frame ones, with some missing. The sample has tens of thousands of clones, just over 90% seen once. Details on this clone: Its antigen is unknown.

The sequenced sample consisted of naive CD4+ T cells from blood. Documented subset: CD45RO-negative CD62L-positive naive CD4 T cells. J is TRBJ2-7 and V is TRBV5-1; 11 bases fit TRBD2. The sequence derives from a person aged 25 to 69 in good health. As DNA, the CDR3 is TGCGCCAGCAGCCCACGGCTAGCGGGGGGCCATAACGAGCAGTACTTC. It is translated as CASSPRLAGGHNEQYF.